The rows below give T cell receptor beta chains drawn from one sample of a study of blood T cell repertoires in COVID-19. TCRdb's copy holds only in-frame clones and misses some; the assay was immunoSEQ multiplex PCR. Among around 480,000 clones listed, around 89% were seen once. The sequencing sample was made of peripheral blood. These receptors originate from a woman aged 50 to 60 with COVID-19, enrolled during active disease. CDR3s include the opening cysteine and the closing phenylalanine or tryptophan. Each record gives: CDR3 protein, CDR3 DNA, J gene, D gene, V gene, clone size. D genes are given only for firm matches. The size entry is marked missing in some rows and otherwise reads once, few, many or a size class.

CASSTDSNSPLHF | TGTGCCAGTAGTACGGACAGTAATTCACCCCTCCACTTT | TRBJ1-6 | - | TRBV19 | -
CAINQDRGPYEQYF | TGTGCCATCAATCAGGACAGGGGGCCCTACGAGCAGTACTTC | TRBJ2-7 | TRBD1 | TRBV10-3 | -
CASSLTGPGSPLHF | TGTGCCAGCAGTCTCACAGGGCCAGGGTCACCCCTCCACTTT | TRBJ1-6 | - | TRBV6-6 | once
CASSLGTKYGYTF | TGTGCCAGCAGCCTCGGGACAAAGTATGGCTACACCTTC | TRBJ1-2 | - | TRBV7-2 | -
CASSGRGARNTEAFF | TGTGCCAGCAGCGGACGGGGGGCCCGGAACACTGAAGCTTTCTTT | TRBJ1-1 | - | TRBV9 | -
CATSRDPQGGYEQYF | TGTGCCACCAGCAGAGATCCCCAGGGAGGATACGAGCAGTACTTC | TRBJ2-7 | - | TRBV15 | -
CASSDGTGPSYEQYF | TGTGCCAGCAGCGACGGGACAGGGCCCTCCTACGAGCAGTACTTC | TRBJ2-7 | TRBD1 | TRBV4-2 | -
CASSPRTGEDTQYF | TGTGCCAGCAGCCCCCGGACAGGGGAGGATACGCAGTATTTT | TRBJ2-3 | TRBD1 | TRBV5-4 | -
CASRGLTGVGGYTF | TGTGCCAGCAGGGGACTGACAGGGGTAGGAGGCTACACCTTC | TRBJ1-2 | TRBD1 | TRBV6-5 | -
CSASPGQALNTEAFF | TGCAGTGCTAGTCCGGGACAGGCCTTGAACACTGAAGCTTTCTTT | TRBJ1-1 | TRBD1 | TRBV20-1 | -
CASSHRDRAHF | TGTGCCAGCAGCCACCGGGATAGGGCCCACTTC | TRBJ2-7 | - | TRBV3-1/TRBV3-2 | -
CASSSHYNEQFF | TGTGCCAGCAGCTCACATTACAATGAGCAGTTCTTC | TRBJ2-1 | - | TRBV9 | -
CASRQGNYGYTF | TGTGCCAGCAGACAGGGGAACTATGGCTACACCTTC | TRBJ1-2 | TRBD1 | TRBV12-3/TRBV12-4 | once
CASSGRTGAFSGNTIYF | TGCGCCAGCAGCGGACGGACAGGGGCGTTCTCTGGAAACACCATATATTTT | TRBJ1-3 | TRBD1 | TRBV5-1 | -
CASSESASNNEQFF | TGTGCCAGCAGTGAGAGCGCCTCAAACAATGAGCAGTTCTTC | TRBJ2-1 | - | TRBV2 | -
CASSSSGKAFF | TGTGCCAGCAGCTCGTCAGGGAAAGCTTTCTTT | TRBJ1-1 | - | TRBV5-4 | -
CASSYVGGRYGYTF | TGTGCCAGCAGTTACGTTGGAGGGCGCTATGGCTACACCTTC | TRBJ1-2 | - | TRBV27 | -
CASSVHLSNQPQHF | TGTGCCAGCAGCGTACACCTAAGCAATCAGCCCCAGCATTTT | TRBJ1-5 | - | TRBV9 | -
CASSPGTSDGYTF | TGTGCCAGCAGCCCCGGGACTTCCGATGGCTACACCTTC | TRBJ1-2 | - | TRBV2 | -
CASRRTGNTGELFF | TGTGCCAGCAGACGGACAGGGAACACCGGGGAGCTGTTTTTT | TRBJ2-2 | TRBD1 | TRBV28 | -
CASSYGGGKSEAFF | TGTGCCAGCAGTTACGGAGGGGGCAAATCTGAAGCTTTCTTT | TRBJ1-1 | TRBD1 | TRBV6-6 | -
CASSPLLPPNYGYTF | TGTGCCAGCAGCCCTCTCCTACCCCCTAACTATGGCTACACCTTC | TRBJ1-2 | - | TRBV7-2 | -
CASSVGDSGGAGQFF | TGTGCCAGCAGCGTAGGGGATAGCGGGGGGGCCGGGCAGTTCTTC | TRBJ2-1 | TRBD2 | TRBV9 | -